Listed below are T cell receptor beta chains from one sample, sequenced in a study of T cell responses to AZD1222 COVID-19 vaccine. Data came from immunoSEQ multiplex PCR; TCRdb stores just in-frame clones and leaves some out. The data show 150,000 to 200,000 clones, over 90% seen once. The sample in question was peripheral blood, obtained on day 0 of AZD1222 vaccination. All receptors come from an adult in good health. Each CDR3 is given with its conserved first and last residue. D genes are given only for firm matches. Only some rows state a clone size, as once, few, many or a class for expanded clones.

CDR3 DNA: TGTGCCAGCAGCCAAGATGAAGGACAGGGGGCGGAAAAACTGTTTTTT
CDR3 protein: CASSQDEGQGAEKLFF
J gene: TRBJ1-4
D gene: TRBD1
V gene: TRBV4-2
clone size: .

CDR3 DNA: TGCGCCAGCAGCCAAGATCCGGGACAGGGGAATGAAAAACTGTTTTTT
CDR3 protein: CASSQDPGQGNEKLFF
J gene: TRBJ1-4
D gene: TRBD1
V gene: TRBV4-3
clone size: .

CDR3 DNA: TGCGCCAGCAGCTTCGCCGGGACAGAGAATGAAAAACTGTTTTTT
CDR3 protein: CASSFAGTENEKLFF
J gene: TRBJ1-4
D gene: TRBD1
V gene: TRBV5-1
clone size: .

CDR3 DNA: TGCGCCAGCAGCTCCGGGACTAGCGAACGCACAGATACGCAGTATTTT
CDR3 protein: CASSSGTSERTDTQYF
J gene: TRBJ2-3
D gene: TRBD2
V gene: TRBV5-1
clone size: .

CDR3 DNA: TGTGCCACCACTTCCGCTGACAGGGGCTATGGCTACACCTTC
CDR3 protein: CATTSADRGYGYTF
J gene: TRBJ1-2
D gene: TRBD1
V gene: TRBV19
clone size: few

CDR3 DNA: TGTGCCAGCAGCCAAGGTTTGGGCTCTGAGGGGGACGGCTACACCTTC
CDR3 protein: CASSQGLGSEGDGYTF
J gene: TRBJ1-2
D gene: .
V gene: TRBV3-1/TRBV3-2
clone size: .

CDR3 DNA: TGTGCCGCAGGGGCGGATGGCTCTGGAAACACCATATATTTT
CDR3 protein: CAAGADGSGNTIYF
J gene: TRBJ1-3
D gene: .
V gene: TRBV19
clone size: .

CDR3 DNA: TGTGCCAGCAGTGCGGCTGGGTATGAGCAGTTCTTC
CDR3 protein: CASSAAGYEQFF
J gene: TRBJ2-1
D gene: .
V gene: TRBV2
clone size: .

CDR3 DNA: TGTGCCAGCAGTGAAGACGGACAGGTCAGGTCACCCCTCCACTTT
CDR3 protein: CASSEDGQVRSPLHF
J gene: TRBJ1-6
D gene: TRBD1
V gene: TRBV6-1
clone size: once

CDR3 DNA: TGTGCCAGCAGTGAGCGTCTTGCATGGGGCAATCAGCCCCAGCATTTT
CDR3 protein: CASSERLAWGNQPQHF
J gene: TRBJ1-5
D gene: .
V gene: TRBV2
clone size: .

CDR3 DNA: TGTGCCAGCAGCTTAGCGCGTAGTGTGGCAGATGCTTTCTTT
CDR3 protein: CASSLARSVADAFF
J gene: TRBJ1-1
D gene: .
V gene: TRBV7-8
clone size: .

CDR3 DNA: TGTGCCAGCAGTTTATCGGACAGGCGTGCCTCCTACGAGCAGTACTTC
CDR3 protein: CASSLSDRRASYEQYF
J gene: TRBJ2-7
D gene: TRBD1
V gene: TRBV27
clone size: .

CDR3 DNA: TGCGCCAGCAGCCCGCAGACAGCCTCACCCGTTTATAACTATGGCTACACCTTC
CDR3 protein: CASSPQTASPVYNYGYTF
J gene: TRBJ1-2
D gene: .
V gene: TRBV4-3
clone size: .

CDR3 DNA: TGTGCCAGCAGGACAGCTTTGAACACTGAAGCTTTCTTT
CDR3 protein: CASRTALNTEAFF
J gene: TRBJ1-1
D gene: .
V gene: TRBV6-5
clone size: .

CDR3 DNA: TGTGCCAGCAGTGACCCCAACACTGAAGCTTTCTTT
CDR3 protein: CASSDPNTEAFF
J gene: TRBJ1-1
D gene: .
V gene: TRBV2
clone size: .

CDR3 DNA: TGTGCCAGTAGTATACGGCGGCTAGCGGGAGGGCGCAATGAGCAGTTCTTC
CDR3 protein: CASSIRRLAGGRNEQFF
J gene: TRBJ2-1
D gene: TRBD2
V gene: TRBV19
clone size: .

CDR3 DNA: TGTGCCAGCAGCCGGGACAGGAACGAGCAGTACTTC
CDR3 protein: CASSRDRNEQYF
J gene: TRBJ2-7
D gene: TRBD1
V gene: TRBV7-8
clone size: .

CDR3 DNA: TGTGCCACCAGTACCCGACCTCCCAGAAATTATAGCAATCAGCCCCAGCATTTT
CDR3 protein: CATSTRPPRNYSNQPQHF
J gene: TRBJ1-5
D gene: .
V gene: TRBV24-1
clone size: .

CDR3 DNA: TGCGCCAGCAGCTTGGGCCGACAGGAAAACATTCAGTACTTC
CDR3 protein: CASSLGRQENIQYF
J gene: TRBJ2-4
D gene: .
V gene: TRBV5-1
clone size: .

CDR3 DNA: TGCAGCGTTGGGACCGGGAGCGGGAGAACAGATACGCAGTATTTT
CDR3 protein: CSVGTGSGRTDTQYF
J gene: TRBJ2-3
D gene: TRBD2
V gene: TRBV29-1
clone size: .

CDR3 DNA: TGTGCCAGCAGTGATTGGGGACAGGGATGGAACTATGGCTACACCTTC
CDR3 protein: CASSDWGQGWNYGYTF
J gene: TRBJ1-2
D gene: TRBD1
V gene: TRBV6-4
clone size: .

CDR3 DNA: TGCGCCAGCAGCTTGGGGCCAGCGGGGAGTAACACCGGGGAGCTGTTTTTT
CDR3 protein: CASSLGPAGSNTGELFF
J gene: TRBJ2-2
D gene: TRBD2
V gene: TRBV5-1
clone size: .

CDR3 DNA: TGTGCCAGCTCACAGTCGGGGGAGGAGACCCAGTACTTC
CDR3 protein: CASSQSGEETQYF
J gene: TRBJ2-5
D gene: .
V gene: TRBV18
clone size: .

CDR3 DNA: TGTGCCAGCAGCCCCCATTCCGGGGGGGACTATGGCTACACCTTC
CDR3 protein: CASSPHSGGDYGYTF
J gene: TRBJ1-2
D gene: .
V gene: TRBV7-2
clone size: .

CDR3 DNA: TGTGCCACCAAGCCGGGACAGGGCTTTCAGCCCCAGCATTTT
CDR3 protein: CATKPGQGFQPQHF
J gene: TRBJ1-5
D gene: TRBD1
V gene: TRBV15
clone size: few

CDR3 DNA: TGTGCCAGCAGCCTAACGGGACAGGGGAATGGGAAACTGTTTTTT
CDR3 protein: CASSLTGQGNGKLFF
J gene: TRBJ1-4
D gene: TRBD1
V gene: TRBV5-5
clone size: .

CDR3 DNA: TGTGCCAGCAGGAAGTCAGATACGCAGTATTTT
CDR3 protein: CASRKSDTQYF
J gene: TRBJ2-3
D gene: .
V gene: TRBV25-1
clone size: .

CDR3 DNA: TGTGCCAGCAGCTTAAGAAGGGGGAACAGGGTGAGAAGTACTGAAGCTTTCTTT
CDR3 protein: CASSLRRGNRVRSTEAFF
J gene: TRBJ1-1
D gene: .
V gene: TRBV7-4
clone size: once

CDR3 DNA: TGTGCCAGCCGGTACACAGGGGATTATGGCTACACCTTC
CDR3 protein: CASRYTGDYGYTF
J gene: TRBJ1-2
D gene: TRBD1
V gene: TRBV27
clone size: .

CDR3 DNA: TGTGCCACCTTAGCGGATACGCAGTATTTT
CDR3 protein: CATLADTQYF
J gene: TRBJ2-3
D gene: .
V gene: TRBV7-9
clone size: .

CDR3 DNA: TGTGCCAGCAGCTTATTTTGGCGGGGGACAGATACGCAGTATTTT
CDR3 protein: CASSLFWRGTDTQYF
J gene: TRBJ2-3
D gene: TRBD2
V gene: TRBV7-2
clone size: .

CDR3 DNA: TGCGCCAGCAGCCAACGGGACAGACGTTGGGATAATTCACCCCTCCACTTT
CDR3 protein: CASSQRDRRWDNSPLHF
J gene: TRBJ1-6
D gene: TRBD1
V gene: TRBV4-3
clone size: .

CDR3 DNA: TGTGCCAGCAGCCAAGCTAGAGCCGGGACACCCCAAGAGACCCAGTACTTC
CDR3 protein: CASSQARAGTPQETQYF
J gene: TRBJ2-5
D gene: .
V gene: TRBV4-2
clone size: .

CDR3 DNA: TGTGCCAGCAGCCCCACGTTAGCGGGGGGGACCGGAAAGTTCTTC
CDR3 protein: CASSPTLAGGTGKFF
J gene: TRBJ2-1
D gene: TRBD2
V gene: TRBV7-9
clone size: .

CDR3 DNA: TGTGCCACCGCACCGACCGGGACAGTAGTCAATGAGCAGTTCTTC
CDR3 protein: CATAPTGTVVNEQFF
J gene: TRBJ2-1
D gene: TRBD1
V gene: TRBV27
clone size: .

CDR3 DNA: TGTGCTAGTGGTGATACCGGGCATTATGGCTACACCTTC
CDR3 protein: CASGDTGHYGYTF
J gene: TRBJ1-2
D gene: .
V gene: TRBV12-5
clone size: .

CDR3 DNA: TGTGCCAGCATCCTCGTAGGGACAGGCGGCACTGAAGCTTTCTTT
CDR3 protein: CASILVGTGGTEAFF
J gene: TRBJ1-1
D gene: TRBD1
V gene: TRBV7-2
clone size: .

CDR3 DNA: TGCAGCGTTGCGGGGGCCCTCTCTGGAAACACCATATATTTT
CDR3 protein: CSVAGALSGNTIYF
J gene: TRBJ1-3
D gene: .
V gene: TRBV29-1
clone size: .

CDR3 DNA: TGCGCCAGCAGCTTGGCCGTTGGTCAGGACTTCTCCTACGAGCAGTACTTC
CDR3 protein: CASSLAVGQDFSYEQYF
J gene: TRBJ2-7
D gene: .
V gene: TRBV5-1
clone size: .

CDR3 DNA: TGTGCCAGCAGTCCACAGGGGGGCTATGGCTACACCTTC
CDR3 protein: CASSPQGGYGYTF
J gene: TRBJ1-2
D gene: TRBD1
V gene: TRBV25-1
clone size: .

CDR3 DNA: TGCGCCAGCAGCGAACAGACAGGTCAAGATGGCTACACCTTC
CDR3 protein: CASSEQTGQDGYTF
J gene: TRBJ1-2
D gene: .
V gene: TRBV5-1
clone size: few

CDR3 DNA: TGTGCCAGCAGCTTAGTGTCACAGGGCAATGAGCAGTTCTTC
CDR3 protein: CASSLVSQGNEQFF
J gene: TRBJ2-1
D gene: .
V gene: TRBV7-9
clone size: once